These 27 T cell receptor beta chains were sequenced from one sample in a study of CD8 T cells in Susac syndrome. RNA amounts of roughly 0.45 to 1 ug underwent reverse transcription with random hexamers. TCRdb processed the immunoSEQ multiplex PCR reads anew with MiXCR; each CDR3 protein has one entry. In the table there are 100,000 to 150,000 distinct CDR3 sequences, approximately 79% of which are singletons. The sequenced sample consisted of CD8+ T cells from PBMCs. The receptors here all came from a human donor with multiple sclerosis.

This clonotype came up a few times. The chain is built from TRBV6-1 and TRBJ2-7, with a weak D call TRBD1 (5 bases). Germline V gives CDR1 MNHNS, CDR2 SASEGT. This CDR3 comprises 13 residues. V gave up 10 bases and J gave up 5 bases, with 18 bases separating them. CDR3 in amino acids: CAISAQGVDEQYF. DNA for the CDR3: TGTGCCATATCGGCCCAGGGTGTAGACGAGCAGTACTTC.

This clonotype was counted a few times. The chain joins TRBV6-5 to TRBJ1-1, with D perhaps TRBD1 (5 bases). The CDR3 length is 14 residues. Germline loops: CDR1 MNHEY, CDR2 SVGAGI. V was clipped by 0 bases and J by 4 bases, with 9 bases between them. CDR3: CASSYSDSRTEAFF. CDR3 in DNA: TGTGCCAGCAGTTACTCAGACAGTCGCACTGAAGCTTTCTTT.

This chain uses TRBV19 with TRBJ2-2; 11 bases agree with TRBD2. This CDR3 region has 17 residues. J gave up 0 bases and V 3 bases, and 3 bases lay outside the gene matches. Germline CDR1 and CDR2: LNHDA and SQIVND (reference sequence). In DNA form, the CDR3 reads TGTGCCAGTAGTATGACTAGCGGGGACGCGAACACCGGGGAGCTGTTTTTT. It specifies CASSMTSGDANTGELFF.

This clonotype was recorded once. The chain carries TRBV3-1 and TRBJ2-3; 8 nucleotides align to TRBD2. This CDR3 is built from 19 residues. CDR1 is LGHDT and CDR2 is YNNKEL in the germline V gene (reference sequence). The junction had 16 bases not matched to a gene; V was cut back by 3 bases and J by 2 bases. Written as DNA, the CDR3 is TGTGCCAGCAGCCACAGTCTAGCGGGCCTTAGGCTGTTCACAGATACGCAGTATTTT. As protein: CASSHSLAGLRLFTDTQYF.

The gene calls are TRBV28 and TRBJ2-7, with 7 bases lining up with TRBD1. The germline CDR1 and CDR2 sequences are MDHEN and SYDVKM. Germline trimming cut 6 bases from V and 5 bases from J; bases unmatched to any gene: 13. CDR3 length equals 15 residues. The CDR3 is CASSHRGSPVHEQYF. DNA for the CDR3: TGTGCCAGCAGCCACAGGGGATCCCCTGTCCACGAGCAGTACTTC.

The V gene is TRBV29-1, the J gene TRBJ2-7; a weak D match, TRBD2 (6 bases). The CDR3 has 12 amino acids. V dropped 7 bases and J dropped 3 bases, with 13 bases sitting between them. Germline CDR1 and CDR2: SQVTM and ANQGSEA. CDR3 DNA: TGCAGCGGCGGGGACGGCATCTACGAGCAGTACGTC. This translates into CSGGDGIYEQYV.

This clonotype was counted between two and nine times. The gene calls are TRBV6-1 and TRBJ2-5; 7 positions match TRBD1. Germline CDR1 and CDR2: MNHNS and SASEGT. With 6 bases clipped from V and 2 bases from J, the junction kept 6 bases outside the gene matches. The CDR3 contains 14 residues. The CDR3 DNA is TGTGCCAGCAGGGCAGACAGGGCACAAGAGACCCAGTACTTC. Translation: CASRADRAQETQYF.

The CDR3 DNA reads as TGCGCCAGCAGCCAAGGGGGCCCCGGAACAGATACGCAGTATTTT. Encoded protein: CASSQGGPGTDTQYF. The rearrangement links TRBV4-3 to TRBJ2-3; tentative D call: TRBD1 (5 bases). Deletions cut 1 base from V and 3 bases from J, with 11 bases between. Germline assignment: CDR1 LGHNA and CDR2 YSLEER. The length of the CDR3 is 15 residues.

The chain has TRBV27 and TRBJ1-1; D remains ambiguous. The germline V gene encodes CDR1 MNHEY and CDR2 SMNVEV (reference sequence). The length of the CDR3 is 14 residues. The germline V and J ends were trimmed by 3 bases and 1 base, with 9 bases remaining between them. CDR3 nucleotide sequence: TGTGCCAGCAGTTTGGGCACATGGAACACTGAAGCTTTCTTT. Translating gives CASSLGTWNTEAFF.

The chain carries TRBV15 and TRBJ2-7; 9 positions match TRBD1. This CDR3 is built from 19 residues. V lost 0 bases and J lost 6; bases outside the gene matches: 18. Germline CDR1 LNHNV, CDR2 YYDKDF (reference sequence). For the CDR3, the DNA is TGTGCCACCAGCAGAGATTTGGCCGACAGGGGGGTCGGGCTAGGCGAGCAGTACGTC. This translates into CATSRDLADRGVGLGEQYV.

The V gene is TRBV6-5, the J gene TRBJ2-1; TRBD1 might be the D (6 bases). Trimming stripped 0 bases from V and 4 bases from J, with 16 bases between. From germline, CDR1 is MNHEY and CDR2 SVGAGI. The CDR3 runs to 17 residues. As DNA, the CDR3 is TGTGCCAGCAGTTACTCGTCTACAGGGCCAATTTACAATGAGCAGTTCTTC. Residues: CASSYSSTGPIYNEQFF.

V is TRBV7-2 and J is TRBJ2-2; D gene uncertain. V lost 1 base and J 1 base, leaving 4 bases between the germline ends. The CDR3 contains 14 residues. Germline V lookup: CDR1 SGHTA, CDR2 FQGNSA. The CDR3 coding sequence is TGTGCCAGCAGCTTAGTTAAGAACACCGGGGAGCTGTTTTTT. Protein sequence: CASSLVKNTGELFF.

This chain joins TRBV25-1 and TRBJ2-5; 9 nucleotides match TRBD2. The CDR3 contains 19 residues. V trimming: 3 bases; J trimming: 5 bases; junction bases outside the gene matches: 19. Per germline, CDR1 MGHDK and CDR2 SYGVNS. The CDR3 bases are TGTGCCAGCAGTGAGCTTGGCGGTAGACTAGCGGATTCTGTGGAGACCCAGTACTTC. Translation gives CASSELGGRLADSVETQYF.

This clonotype has just a few counts. The junction does not match germline at one end; this may be a read error. The V and J genes are TRBV6-1 and TRBJ1-6; D unresolved. Germline CDR1 MNHNS, CDR2 SASEGT. CDR3 length: 14 residues. The CDR3 bases are TGTGCCATCAGTGAGTCGAACGATAATTCACCCCTCCACTTT. This sequence encodes CAISESNDNSPLHF.

The chain couples TRBV12-3 or TRBV12-4 to TRBJ1-5; 9 bases match TRBD1. The CDR3 is 15 residues long. Trimming took 4 bases from V and 4 from J; bases not matched to a gene: 5. CDR3 in DNA: TGTGCCAGCAGTTCGGGGACAGGGTGGAATCAGCCCCAGCATTTT. Protein sequence: CASSSGTGWNQPQHF.

The J gene is TRBJ2-7, the V gene TRBV28; a possible D gene is TRBD2 (5 bases). The germline V gene has CDR1 MDHEN and CDR2 SYDVKM. The CDR3 is 13 amino acids. Trimming cost V 11 bases and J 1 base, with 15 bases left between them. Here the CDR3 DNA reads TGTGCCGGCGCCGGGGTTGGGTCCTACGAGCAGTACTTC. The encoded protein is CAGAGVGSYEQYF.

The chain joins TRBV12-3 or TRBV12-4 to TRBJ2-3, with D hard to call. The CDR3 covers 14 residues. Trimming cost V 5 bases and J 3 bases, with 12 bases left between them. This chain's CDR3 is CASSRGRSTDTQYF. CDR3 nucleotides: TGTGCCAGCAGTCGTGGACGGAGTACAGATACGCAGTATTTT.

The chain has TRBV30 and TRBJ1-2; D not resolved. Per the germline V gene, CDR1 is GTSNPN and CDR2 is SVGIG (reference sequence). The length of the CDR3 is 15 residues. The V gene lost 1 base and the J gene lost 2 bases, with 14 bases spanning the gap. CDR3 DNA sequence: TGTGCCTGGAGTGAACGGGAGGCTCGGAACTATGGCTACACCTTC. This codes for CAWSEREARNYGYTF.

V gene TRBV11-2 combines with J gene TRBJ2-2; a weak D match, TRBD1 (5 bases). Germline CDR1 reads SGHAT; CDR2 reads FQNNGV. V was clipped by 0 bases and J by 6 bases, with 14 bases between them. The CDR3 sequence is 16 residues long. The CDR3 loop is CASSLERQFFPGELFF. DNA for the CDR3: TGTGCCAGCAGCTTAGAGAGACAGTTTTTTCCCGGGGAGCTGTTTTTT.

This chain uses TRBV4-1 with TRBJ1-1; 7 nucleotides match TRBD1. Per the germline V gene, CDR1 is MGHRA and CDR2 is YSYEKL. The CDR3 totals 14 residues. Trimming took 7 bases from V and 5 from J; bases not matched to a gene: 10. The CDR3: CASKVGDSWTEAFF. DNA of the CDR3: TGCGCCAGCAAGGTTGGGGACAGTTGGACTGAAGCTTTCTTT.

The chain couples TRBV6-5 to TRBJ1-5; D not resolved. Germline loops: CDR1 MNHEY, CDR2 SVGAGI. Trimming pared 4 bases from V and 0 bases from J, leaving 13 bases between. The CDR3 is 16 amino acids. CDR3 in DNA: TGTGCCAGCAGTTCGGGAGCGGGTTATAGCAATCAGCCCCAGCATTTT. It encodes CASSSGAGYSNQPQHF.

V usage is TRBV6-6 and J usage is TRBJ2-7, with TRBD1 matching over 7 bases. The CDR3 runs 13 residues. Germline assignment: CDR1 MNHNY and CDR2 SVGAGI (reference sequence). Losses at the gene ends were 2 bases for V and 6 bases for J; bases not matched to a gene: 4. CDR3 protein: CASSYRQGVEQYF. The CDR3 DNA reads as TGTGCCAGCAGTTACAGGCAGGGGGTCGAGCAGTACTTC.

J is TRBJ1-5 and V is TRBV19; D is perhaps TRBD1 (5 bases). This CDR3 comprises 14 residues. Trimming stripped 4 bases from V and 2 bases from J, with 9 bases between. Germline values: CDR1 LNHDA, CDR2 SQIVND (reference sequence). As DNA, the CDR3 is TGTGCCAGTAGTAGCGGCAGGGGCAATCAGCCCCAGCATTTT. Protein product: CASSSGRGNQPQHF.

This clonotype was found once. CDR3 in amino acids: CASSAGGGVLPKLPPYF. CDR3 nucleotide sequence: TGTGCCAGCAGCGCGGGCGGAGGGGTCCTTCCCAAACTTCCCCCTTATTTT. This chain joins TRBV9 and TRBJ2-3; a possible D gene is TRBD2 (6 bases). This CDR3 has 17 amino acids. V dropped 3 bases and J dropped 15 bases, with 32 bases sitting between them. Looked up from germline, CDR1 is SGDLS and CDR2 is YYNGEE.

Here the CDR3 DNA reads TGTGCCAGCAATGTCGTTCCCGCACTGACCTCGAATGAGCAGTTCTTC. It encodes CASNVVPALTSNEQFF. This sequence joins TRBV6-1 and TRBJ2-1; D unclear. The CDR3 length is 16 residues. V gave up 7 bases and J gave up 7 bases, with 23 bases separating them. In germline, CDR1 is MNHNS, CDR2 SASEGT.

This chain connects TRBV13 to TRBJ2-1; TRBD1 matches 9 bases. With V trimmed by 5 bases and J by 10 bases, 12 bases remained unmatched. The V gene's germline CDR1 is PRHDT and CDR2 FYEKMQ (reference sequence). The CDR3 covers 15 residues. CDR3 sequence reads: CASSAPGQGDWEQFF. In DNA form, the CDR3 reads TGTGCCAGCAGCGCCCCGGGACAGGGTGATTGGGAGCAGTTCTTC.

The chain recombines TRBV20-1 with TRBJ2-2; 9 nucleotides line up with TRBD2. The CDR3 totals 14 residues. Unmatched junction bases numbered 3, after V lost 1 base and J lost 6 bases. Germline V gene lookup returns CDR1 DFQATT and CDR2 SNEGSKA (reference sequence). The CDR3 region has the DNA TGCAGTGCTAGAGGGCTAGCGGGATCCGGGGAGCTGTTTTTT. Translation: CSARGLAGSGELFF.